This T cell receptor (beta chain) was captured in a study of T cell responses to AZD1222 COVID-19 vaccine. Germline assignment: CDR1 SGHRS and CDR2 YFSETQ. V lost 0 bases and J lost 4, with 7 bases in between. This CDR3 comprises 14 residues. This clone was observed a single time. Data came from immunoSEQ multiplex PCR; TCRdb stores just in-frame clones and leaves some out. The data show some 180,000 clones, 85% to 95% seen once. V usage is TRBV5-1 and J usage is TRBJ1-4; D is unclear. Sequences were derived from peripheral blood, sampled 28 days after the second dose of the MenACWY control vaccine. This TCR was sampled from an adult who received the MenACWY meningococcal vaccine as a control. CDR3 coding DNA: TGCGCCAGCAGCTTGGGCAACCGTAATGAAAAACTGTTTTTT. It is translated as CASSLGNRNEKLFF. Using reference TRBV5-1 and TRBJ1-4 for the parts outside the CDR3, the full variable domain is KAGVTQTPRYLIKTRGQQVTLSCSPISGHRSVSWYQQTPGQGLQFLFEYFSETQRNKGNFPGRFSGRQFSNSRSEMNVSTLELGDSALYLCASSLGNRNEKLFFGSGTQLSVL.